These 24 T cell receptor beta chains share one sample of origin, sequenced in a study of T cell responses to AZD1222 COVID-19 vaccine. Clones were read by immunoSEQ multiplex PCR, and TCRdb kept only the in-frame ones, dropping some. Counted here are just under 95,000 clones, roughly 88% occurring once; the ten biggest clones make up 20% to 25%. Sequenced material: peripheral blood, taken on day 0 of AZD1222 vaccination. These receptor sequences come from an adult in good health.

The CDR3 DNA follows: TGTGCCAGCAGTTACACACAAGGAATCACCTACGAGCAGTACTTC. It translates to CASSYTQGITYEQYF. The chain has TRBV6-5 and TRBJ2-7, with D unclear. There are 15 residues in the CDR3. The V end lost 2 bases, the J end lost 2 bases, and 13 bases lay between the germline ends. CDR1 is MNHEY and CDR2 is SVGAGI in the germline V gene.

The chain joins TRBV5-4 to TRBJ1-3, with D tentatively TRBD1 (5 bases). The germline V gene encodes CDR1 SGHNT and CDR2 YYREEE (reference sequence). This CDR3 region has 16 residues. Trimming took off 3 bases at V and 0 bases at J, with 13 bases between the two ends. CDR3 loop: CASSSGRRNSGNTIYF. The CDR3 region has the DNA TGTGCCAGCAGCTCGGGACGGAGGAACTCTGGAAACACCATATATTTT.

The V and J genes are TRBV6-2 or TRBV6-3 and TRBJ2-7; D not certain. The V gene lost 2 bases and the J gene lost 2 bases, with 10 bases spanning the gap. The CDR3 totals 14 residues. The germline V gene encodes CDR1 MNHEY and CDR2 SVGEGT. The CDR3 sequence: CASSYRVGTYEQYF. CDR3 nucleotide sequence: TGTGCCAGCAGTTACCGTGTCGGCACCTACGAGCAGTACTTC.

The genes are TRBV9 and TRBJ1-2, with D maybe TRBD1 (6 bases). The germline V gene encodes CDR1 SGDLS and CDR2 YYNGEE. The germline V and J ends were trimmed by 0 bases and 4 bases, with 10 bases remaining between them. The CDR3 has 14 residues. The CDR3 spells CASSVEMTGYGYTF. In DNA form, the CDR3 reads TGTGCCAGCAGCGTAGAAATGACAGGCTATGGCTACACCTTC.

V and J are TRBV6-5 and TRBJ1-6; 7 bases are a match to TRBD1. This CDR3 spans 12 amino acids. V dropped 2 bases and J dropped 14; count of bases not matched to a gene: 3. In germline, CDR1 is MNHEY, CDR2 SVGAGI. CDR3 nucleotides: TGTGCCAGCAGTTACCGACAGGGCTCCCTCCACTTT. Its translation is CASSYRQGSLHF.

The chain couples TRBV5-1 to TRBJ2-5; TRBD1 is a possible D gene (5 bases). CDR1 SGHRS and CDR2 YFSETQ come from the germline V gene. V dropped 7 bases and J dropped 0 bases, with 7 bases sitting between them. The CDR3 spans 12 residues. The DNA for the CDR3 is TGCGCCAGCCGCAGGGACCAAGAGACCCAGTACTTC. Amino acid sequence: CASRRDQETQYF.

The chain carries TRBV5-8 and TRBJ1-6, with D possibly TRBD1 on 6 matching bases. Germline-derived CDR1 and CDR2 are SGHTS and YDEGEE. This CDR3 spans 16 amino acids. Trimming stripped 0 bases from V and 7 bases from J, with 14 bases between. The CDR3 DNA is TGTGCCAGCAGCTTGGAGCCCGGGGGCTTGAATTCACCCCTCCACTTT. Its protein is CASSLEPGGLNSPLHF.

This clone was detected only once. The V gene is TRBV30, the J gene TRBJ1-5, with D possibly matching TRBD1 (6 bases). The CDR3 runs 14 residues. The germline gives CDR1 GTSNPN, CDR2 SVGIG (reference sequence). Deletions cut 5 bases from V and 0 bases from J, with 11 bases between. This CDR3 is CAWGTSSSNQPQHF. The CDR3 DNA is TGTGCCTGGGGGACATCCTCTAGCAATCAGCCCCAGCATTTT.

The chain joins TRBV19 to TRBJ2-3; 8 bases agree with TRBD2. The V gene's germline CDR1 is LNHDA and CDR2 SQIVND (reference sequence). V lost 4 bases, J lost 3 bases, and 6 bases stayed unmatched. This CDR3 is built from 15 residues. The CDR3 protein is CASSTSGGITDTQYF. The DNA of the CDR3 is TGTGCCAGTAGTACCAGCGGGGGTATTACAGATACGCAGTATTTT.

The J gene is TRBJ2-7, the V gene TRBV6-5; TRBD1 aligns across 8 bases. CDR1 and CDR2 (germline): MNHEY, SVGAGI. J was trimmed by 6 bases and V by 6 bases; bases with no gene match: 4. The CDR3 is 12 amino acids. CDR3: CASSTTGVEQYF. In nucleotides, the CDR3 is TGTGCCAGCAGCACGACAGGGGTCGAGCAGTACTTC.

The CDR3 here is CASSGGATSYEQYF. CDR3 nucleotides: TGTGCCAGCAGCGGTGGGGCTACCTCCTACGAGCAGTACTTC. The chain recombines TRBV9 with TRBJ2-7; possible D gene TRBD1, 5 bases. This CDR3 is 14 amino acids long. Deletions cut 3 bases from V and 0 bases from J, with 10 bases between. Per the germline V gene, CDR1 is SGDLS and CDR2 is YYNGEE. The complete variable domain, with remaining parts taken from reference TRBV9 and TRBJ2-7, reads DSGVTQTPKHLITATGQRVTLRCSPRSGDLSVYWYQQSLDQGLQFLIQYYNGEERAKGNILERFSAQQFPDLHSELNLSSLELGDSALYFCASSGGATSYEQYFGPGTRLTVT.

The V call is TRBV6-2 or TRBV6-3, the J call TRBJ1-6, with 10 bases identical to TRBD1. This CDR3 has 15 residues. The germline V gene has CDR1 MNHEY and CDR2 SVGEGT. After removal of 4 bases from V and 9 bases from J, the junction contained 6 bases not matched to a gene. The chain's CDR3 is CASSWLTGGFSPLHF. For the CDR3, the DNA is TGTGCCAGCAGTTGGTTGACAGGGGGCTTTTCACCCCTCCACTTT.

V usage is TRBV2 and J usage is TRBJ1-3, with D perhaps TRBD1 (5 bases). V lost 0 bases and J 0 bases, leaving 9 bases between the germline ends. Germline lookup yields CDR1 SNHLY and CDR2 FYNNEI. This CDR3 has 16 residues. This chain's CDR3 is CASSEAGRSSGNTIYF. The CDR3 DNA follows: TGTGCCAGCAGTGAAGCGGGGCGATCCTCTGGAAACACCATATATTTT.

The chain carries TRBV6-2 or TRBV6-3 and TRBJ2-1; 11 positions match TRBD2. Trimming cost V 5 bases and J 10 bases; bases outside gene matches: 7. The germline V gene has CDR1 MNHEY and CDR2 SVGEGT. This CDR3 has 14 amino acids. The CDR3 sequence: CASSTASGGNEQFF. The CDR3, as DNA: TGTGCCAGCAGTACTGCTAGCGGGGGGAACGAGCAGTTCTTC.

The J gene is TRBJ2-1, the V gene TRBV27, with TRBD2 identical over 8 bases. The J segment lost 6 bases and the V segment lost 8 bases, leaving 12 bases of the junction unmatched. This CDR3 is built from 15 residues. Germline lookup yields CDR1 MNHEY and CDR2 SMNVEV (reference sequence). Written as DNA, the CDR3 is TGTGCCAGCCGAACCCTTGACGGGGGGGCCAATGAGCAGTTCTTC. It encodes CASRTLDGGANEQFF.

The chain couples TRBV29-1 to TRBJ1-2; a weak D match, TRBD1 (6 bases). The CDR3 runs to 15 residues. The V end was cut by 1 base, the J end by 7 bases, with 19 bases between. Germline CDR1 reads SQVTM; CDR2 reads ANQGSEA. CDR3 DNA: TGCAGCGTTGAAGGAGGCGGGGGGCGGTTGAGTGGCTACACCTTC. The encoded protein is CSVEGGGGRLSGYTF.

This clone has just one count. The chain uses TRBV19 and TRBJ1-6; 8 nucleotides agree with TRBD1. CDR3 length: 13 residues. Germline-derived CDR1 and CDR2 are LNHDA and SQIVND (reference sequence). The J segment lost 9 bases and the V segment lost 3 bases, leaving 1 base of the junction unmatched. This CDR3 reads CASSMTGVSPLHF. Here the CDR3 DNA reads TGTGCCAGTAGTATGACAGGGGTTTCACCCCTCCACTTT.

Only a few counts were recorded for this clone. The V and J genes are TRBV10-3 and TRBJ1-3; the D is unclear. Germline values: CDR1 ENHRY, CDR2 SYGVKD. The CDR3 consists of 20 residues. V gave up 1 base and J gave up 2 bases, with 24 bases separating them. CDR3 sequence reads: CAISEFPQLERVPPGNTIYF. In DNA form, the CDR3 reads TGTGCCATCAGTGAGTTCCCGCAACTTGAGAGGGTCCCCCCTGGAAACACCATATATTTT.

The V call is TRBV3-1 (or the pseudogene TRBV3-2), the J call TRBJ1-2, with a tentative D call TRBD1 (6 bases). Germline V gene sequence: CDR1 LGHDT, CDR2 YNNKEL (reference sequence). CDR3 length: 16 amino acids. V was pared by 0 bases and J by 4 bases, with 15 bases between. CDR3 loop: CASSQDYGGGGYGYTF. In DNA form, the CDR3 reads TGTGCCAGCAGCCAAGATTATGGCGGGGGCGGCTATGGCTACACCTTC.

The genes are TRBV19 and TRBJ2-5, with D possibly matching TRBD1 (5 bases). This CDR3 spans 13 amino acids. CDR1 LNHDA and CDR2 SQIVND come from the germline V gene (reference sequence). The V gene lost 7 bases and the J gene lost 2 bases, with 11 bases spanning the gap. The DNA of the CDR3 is TGTGCCAGTAATACAGGATCACAAGAGACCCAGTACTTC. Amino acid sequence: CASNTGSQETQYF.

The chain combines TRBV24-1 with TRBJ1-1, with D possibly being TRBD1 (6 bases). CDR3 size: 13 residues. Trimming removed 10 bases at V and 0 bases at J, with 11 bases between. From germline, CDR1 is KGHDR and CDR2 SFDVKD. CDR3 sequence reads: CATTGQMNTEAFF. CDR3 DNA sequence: TGTGCCACTACGGGACAAATGAACACTGAAGCTTTCTTT.

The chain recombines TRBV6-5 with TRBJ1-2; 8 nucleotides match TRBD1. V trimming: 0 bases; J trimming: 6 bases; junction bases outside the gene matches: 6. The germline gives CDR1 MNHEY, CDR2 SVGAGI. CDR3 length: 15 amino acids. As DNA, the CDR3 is TGTGCCAGCAGTTACTCTGTGGCAGGGGGCGATGGCTACACCTTC. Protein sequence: CASSYSVAGGDGYTF.

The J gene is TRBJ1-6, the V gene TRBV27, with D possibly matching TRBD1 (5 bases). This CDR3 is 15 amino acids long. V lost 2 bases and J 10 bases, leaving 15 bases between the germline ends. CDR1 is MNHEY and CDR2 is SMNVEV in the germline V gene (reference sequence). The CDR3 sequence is CASSLGGLRASPLHF. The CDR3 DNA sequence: TGTGCCAGCAGTTTAGGGGGACTGAGGGCATCACCCCTCCACTTT.

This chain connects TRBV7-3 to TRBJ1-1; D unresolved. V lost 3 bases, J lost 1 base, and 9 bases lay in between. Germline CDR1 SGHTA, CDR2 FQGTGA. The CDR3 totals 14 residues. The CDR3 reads CASSLSRKNTEAFF. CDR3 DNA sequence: TGTGCCAGCAGCTTGTCCAGGAAGAACACTGAAGCTTTCTTT.